The 3 T cell receptor beta chains below all came from one sample that was sequenced in a study of Graves' ophthalmopathy and Graves' hyperthyroidism. For repertoire sequencing, the TCR beta CDR3 regions were amplified from RNA transcripts. First-round RT-PCR used HTBI primers; second-round multiplex PCR followed. One entry per CDR3 protein results from TCRdb running MiXCR on the multiplex PCR reads. The sample has 600,000 to 950,000 distinct CDR3 sequences, roughly two fifths seen once. Source material: peripheral blood. The origin of the receptors is an adult man with Graves' ophthalmopathy.

The rearrangement uses TRBV29-1 and TRBJ2-3; D is ambiguous. Looked up from germline, CDR1 is SQVTM and CDR2 is ANQGSEA. The CDR3 runs to 15 residues. Trimming shortened V by 0 bases and J by 0 bases, and 10 bases separated the two germline ends. The CDR3 here is CSVEDRSRSTDTQYF. The CDR3 DNA reads as TGCAGCGTTGAAGATAGAAGTAGAAGCACAGATACGCAGTATTTT.

The genes are TRBV20-1 and TRBJ2-7; TRBD2 aligns across 7 bases. The DNA matches TRBJ2-5 better at its end, which makes the J call doubtful. CDR1 and CDR2 (germline): DFQATT, SNEGSKA (reference sequence). The CDR3 extends over 14 amino acids. DNA for the CDR3: TGCAGTGCTGTAAGCGGGGAACACCAAGAGACCCAGTACTTC. As protein: CSAVSGEHQETQYF.

Regarding this clonotype: The junction does not match germline at one end; this may be a read error. This rearrangement joins TRBV7-9 to TRBJ2-6; D is unresolved. The germline CDR1 and CDR2 sequences are SEHNR and FQNEAQ (reference sequence). The CDR3 totals 15 residues. In DNA form, the CDR3 reads TGCGCCAGCAGCCAATTGCCAGGAGGGGCCAACGTCCTGACTTTC. It encodes CASSQLPGGANVLTF. Full variable domain (missing parts from reference TRBV7-9 and TRBJ2-6): DTGVSQNPRHKITKRGQNVTFRCDPISEHNRLYWYRQTLGQGPEFLTYFQNEAQLEKSRLLSDRFSAERPKGSFSTLEIQRTEQGDSAMYLCASSQLPGGANVLTFGAGSRLTVL.